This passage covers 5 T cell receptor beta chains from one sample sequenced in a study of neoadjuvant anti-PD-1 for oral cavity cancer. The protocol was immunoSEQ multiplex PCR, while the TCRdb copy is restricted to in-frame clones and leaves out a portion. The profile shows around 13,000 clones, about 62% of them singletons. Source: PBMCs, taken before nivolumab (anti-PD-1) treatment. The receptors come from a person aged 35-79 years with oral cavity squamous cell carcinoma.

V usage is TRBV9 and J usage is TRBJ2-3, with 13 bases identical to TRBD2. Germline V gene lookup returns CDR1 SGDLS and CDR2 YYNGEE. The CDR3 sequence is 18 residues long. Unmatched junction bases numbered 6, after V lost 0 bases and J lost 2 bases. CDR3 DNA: TGTGCCAGCAGCGTAGCGACTAGCGGGGGGATAGCCACAGATACGCAGTATTTT. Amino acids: CASSVATSGGIATDTQYF.

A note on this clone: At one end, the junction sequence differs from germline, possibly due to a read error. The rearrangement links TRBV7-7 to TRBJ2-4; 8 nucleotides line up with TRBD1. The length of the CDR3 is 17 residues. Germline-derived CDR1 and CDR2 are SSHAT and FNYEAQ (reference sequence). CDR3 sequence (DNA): TGTGCTAGCAGCCGCATAGGACAGGGCTGGGACAAAAACATTCAGTACTTC. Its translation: CASSRIGQGWDKNIQYF.

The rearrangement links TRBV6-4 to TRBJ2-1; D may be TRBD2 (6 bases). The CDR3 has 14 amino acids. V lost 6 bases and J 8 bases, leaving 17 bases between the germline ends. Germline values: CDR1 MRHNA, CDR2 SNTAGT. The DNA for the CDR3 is TGTGCCAGCAGGGAGGAAGGAGGGATGGATGAGCAGTTCTTC. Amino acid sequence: CASREEGGMDEQFF.

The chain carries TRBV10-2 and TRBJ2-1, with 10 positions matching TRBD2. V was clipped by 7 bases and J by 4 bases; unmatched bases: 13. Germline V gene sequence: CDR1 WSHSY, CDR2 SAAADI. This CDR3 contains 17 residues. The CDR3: CASINLTPGLAYNEQFF. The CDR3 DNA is TGCGCCAGCATCAATCTCACTCCGGGACTAGCGTACAATGAGCAGTTCTTC.

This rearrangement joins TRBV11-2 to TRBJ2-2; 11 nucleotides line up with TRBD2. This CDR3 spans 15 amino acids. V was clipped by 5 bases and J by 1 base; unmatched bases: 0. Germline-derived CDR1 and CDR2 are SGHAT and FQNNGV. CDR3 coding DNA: TGTGCCAGCAGCACTAGCGGGAGGAACACCGGGGAGCTGTTTTTT. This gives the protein CASSTSGRNTGELFF.